This T cell receptor (beta chain) is drawn from a study of vaccination effects on CD4 cells after COVID-19. Whole-study results and caveats: Healthy vaccinees showed cross-reactivity with common cold coronaviruses in only 1 of 255 vaccine-induced clones. Late post-vaccination, clones induced by infection and those induced by vaccine underwent marked clonal contraction.

Here immunoSEQ multiplex PCR was the method, and the copy in TCRdb shows in-frame clones only, minus some. The sample has approximately 54,000 clones, roughly 80% seen once. Expansion with viral peptide pools was applied to antigen-specific CD4+ T cells by the ViraFEST assay prior to sequencing. Cells that had been cultured for less than 13 days were the source of isolated CD4+ T cells. The culture medium for 2 million or so PBMC per well included around 10 IU/ml IL-2 and about 9.1 ug/ml peptides. At days 3 and 7, half of the medium was exchanged for IL-2 medium. Germline V gene data show CDR1 as LGHDT and CDR2 as YNNKEL (reference sequence). V lost 4 bases to trimming and J lost 1 base; unmatched junction nucleotides: 11. The CDR3 is 17 amino acids. Comment on this clone: What it binds is unknown.

This material consisted of CD4+ T cells from PBMCs cultured with HCoV-229E spike peptides, taken before COVID-19 vaccination. The chain combines TRBV3-1 (or the pseudogene TRBV3-2) with TRBJ2-5, with 8 nucleotides matching TRBD1. This clonotype was sampled from a human donor who received a COVID-19 vaccine. The CDR3 is CASSLDPGQVIQETQYF. The CDR3 bases are TGTGCCAGCAGCCTAGATCCGGGACAGGTTATCCAAGAGACCCAGTACTTC.